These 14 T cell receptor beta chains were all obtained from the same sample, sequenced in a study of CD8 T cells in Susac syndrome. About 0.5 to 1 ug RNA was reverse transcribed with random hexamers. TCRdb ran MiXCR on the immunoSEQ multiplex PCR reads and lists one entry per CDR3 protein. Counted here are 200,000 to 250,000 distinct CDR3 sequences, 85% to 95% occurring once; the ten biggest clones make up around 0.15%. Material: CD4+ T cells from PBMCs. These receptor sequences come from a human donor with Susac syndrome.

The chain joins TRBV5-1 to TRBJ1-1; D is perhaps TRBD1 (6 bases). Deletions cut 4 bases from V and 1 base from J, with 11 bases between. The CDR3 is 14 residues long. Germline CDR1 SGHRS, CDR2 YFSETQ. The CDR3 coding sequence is TGCGCCAGCAGCCCACAGGGATGGAACACTGAAGCTTTCTTT. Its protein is CASSPQGWNTEAFF.

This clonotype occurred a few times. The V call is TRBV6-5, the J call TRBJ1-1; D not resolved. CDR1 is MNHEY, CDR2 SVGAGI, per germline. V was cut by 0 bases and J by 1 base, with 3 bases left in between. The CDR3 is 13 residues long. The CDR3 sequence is CASSYSRNTEAFF. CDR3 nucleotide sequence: TGTGCCAGCAGTTACTCCAGGAACACTGAAGCTTTCTTT.

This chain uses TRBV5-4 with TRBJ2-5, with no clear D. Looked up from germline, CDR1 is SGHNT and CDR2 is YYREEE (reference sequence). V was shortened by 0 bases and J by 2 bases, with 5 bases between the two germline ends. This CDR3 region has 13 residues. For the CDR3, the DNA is TGTGCCAGCAGCTTGGACCAACAAGAGACCCAGTACTTC. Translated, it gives CASSLDQQETQYF.

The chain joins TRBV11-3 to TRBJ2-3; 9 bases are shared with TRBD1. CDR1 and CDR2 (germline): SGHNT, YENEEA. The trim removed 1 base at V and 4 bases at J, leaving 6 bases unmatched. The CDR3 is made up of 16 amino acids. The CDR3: CASSLGGTGIADTQYF. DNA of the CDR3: TGTGCCAGCAGCTTAGGTGGGACAGGGATCGCAGATACGCAGTATTTT.

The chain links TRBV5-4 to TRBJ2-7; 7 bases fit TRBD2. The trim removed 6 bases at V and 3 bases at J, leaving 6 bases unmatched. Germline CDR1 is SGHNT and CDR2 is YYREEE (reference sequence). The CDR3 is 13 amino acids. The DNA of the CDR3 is TGTGCCAGCACCCAGCGGGGCGGCTACGAGCAGTACTTC. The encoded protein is CASTQRGGYEQYF.

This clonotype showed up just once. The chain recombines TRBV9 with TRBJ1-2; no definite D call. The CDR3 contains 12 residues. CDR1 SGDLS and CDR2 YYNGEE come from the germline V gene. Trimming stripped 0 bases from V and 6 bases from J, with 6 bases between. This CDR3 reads CASSVVGNGYTF. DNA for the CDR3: TGTGCCAGCAGCGTAGTGGGGAATGGCTACACCTTC.

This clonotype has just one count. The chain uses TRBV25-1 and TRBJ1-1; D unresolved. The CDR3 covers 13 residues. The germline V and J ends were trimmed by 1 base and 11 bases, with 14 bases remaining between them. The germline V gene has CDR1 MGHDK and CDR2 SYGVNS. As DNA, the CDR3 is TGTGCCAGCAGTGAATCGGGTCTCATCTCTGCTTTCTTT. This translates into CASSESGLISAFF.

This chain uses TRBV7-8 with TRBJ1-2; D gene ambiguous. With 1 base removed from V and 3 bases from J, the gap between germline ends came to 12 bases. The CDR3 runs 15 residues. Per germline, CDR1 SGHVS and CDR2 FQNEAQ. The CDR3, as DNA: TGTGCCAGCAGCTTAGTGGCAGGCTGGGACTATGGCTACACCTTC. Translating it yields CASSLVAGWDYGYTF. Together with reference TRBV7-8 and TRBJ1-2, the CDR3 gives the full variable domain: GAGVSQSPRYKVAKRGQDVALRCDPISGHVSLFWYQQALGQGPEFLTYFQNEAQLDKSGLPSDRFFAERPEGSVSTLKIQRTQQEDSAVYLCASSLVAGWDYGYTFGSGTRLTVV.

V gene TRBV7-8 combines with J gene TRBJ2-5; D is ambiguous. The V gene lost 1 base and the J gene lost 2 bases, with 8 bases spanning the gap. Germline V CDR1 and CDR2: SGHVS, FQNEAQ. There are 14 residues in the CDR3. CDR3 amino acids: CASSLGFGQETQYF. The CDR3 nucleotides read TGTGCCAGCAGCTTAGGATTCGGACAAGAGACCCAGTACTTC.

CDR3 in amino acids: CSASGDARYEQYF. In nucleotides, the CDR3 is TGCAGTGCTAGTGGCGACGCCAGGTACGAGCAGTACTTC. The V and J genes are TRBV20-1 and TRBJ2-7; D gene unclear. Between the trimmed V and J ends, which lost 3 bases and 4 bases, there was a span of 13 bases. The CDR3 sequence is 13 residues long. The germline V gene encodes CDR1 DFQATT and CDR2 SNEGSKA (reference sequence).

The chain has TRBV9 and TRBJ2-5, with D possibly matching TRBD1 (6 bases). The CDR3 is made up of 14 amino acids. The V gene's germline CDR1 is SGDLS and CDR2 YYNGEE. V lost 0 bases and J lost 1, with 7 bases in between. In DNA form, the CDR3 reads TGTGCCAGCAGCGTAGGGACAGTCCAAGAGACCCAGTACTTC. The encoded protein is CASSVGTVQETQYF.

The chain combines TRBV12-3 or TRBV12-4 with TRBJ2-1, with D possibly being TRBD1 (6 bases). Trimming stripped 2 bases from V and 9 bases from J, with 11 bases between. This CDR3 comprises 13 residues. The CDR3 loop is CASSLTQGTEQFF. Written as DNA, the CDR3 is TGTGCCAGCAGTTTAACACAGGGCACTGAGCAGTTCTTC.

CDR3 residues: CASSQDFRLGQETQYF. The CDR3 DNA sequence: TGTGCCAGCAGCCAAGATTTTAGACTAGGGCAAGAGACCCAGTACTTC. The J gene is TRBJ2-5, the V gene TRBV14, with D possibly being TRBD2 (6 bases). Germline assignment: CDR1 SGHDN and CDR2 FVKESK. Trimming shortened V by 0 bases and J by 2 bases, and 13 bases separated the two germline ends. The CDR3 is 16 amino acids.

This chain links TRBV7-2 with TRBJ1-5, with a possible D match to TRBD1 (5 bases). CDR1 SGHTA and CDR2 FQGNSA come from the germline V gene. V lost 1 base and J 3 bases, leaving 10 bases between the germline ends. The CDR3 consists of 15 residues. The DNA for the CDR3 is TGTGCCAGCAGCTTAGGGGACGTTCCCAATCAGCCCCAGCATTTT. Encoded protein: CASSLGDVPNQPQHF.